The T cell receptor (beta chain) described here comes from a study of early stage breast cancer tumors. Turning to the study itself: ER+/PR+/HER2- status applied to about 70% of the 16 invasive breast tumors. Among around 12 ER+/PR+/HER2- tumors, eight were ductal, four lobular.

Each sample had two DNA replicates, 0.5 to 0.65 ug blood or around 1.6 ug tissue. Only in-frame clones appear in the TCRdb table, and some are missing; sequencing was by immunoSEQ multiplex PCR. The data show about 51,000 clones, roughly 73% seen once. Material: blood. The receptor's source is a person aged 40 to 50 with breast cancer.

This CDR3 is CASRTVMLGNQPQHF. CDR3 DNA sequence: TGTGCCAGTAGGACGGTAATGCTGGGGAATCAGCCCCAGCATTTT. The chain carries TRBV19 and TRBJ1-5; no clear D gene. V lost 6 bases and J lost 4, with 16 bases in between. Germline CDR1 is LNHDA and CDR2 is SQIVND (reference sequence). This CDR3 is 15 amino acids long.